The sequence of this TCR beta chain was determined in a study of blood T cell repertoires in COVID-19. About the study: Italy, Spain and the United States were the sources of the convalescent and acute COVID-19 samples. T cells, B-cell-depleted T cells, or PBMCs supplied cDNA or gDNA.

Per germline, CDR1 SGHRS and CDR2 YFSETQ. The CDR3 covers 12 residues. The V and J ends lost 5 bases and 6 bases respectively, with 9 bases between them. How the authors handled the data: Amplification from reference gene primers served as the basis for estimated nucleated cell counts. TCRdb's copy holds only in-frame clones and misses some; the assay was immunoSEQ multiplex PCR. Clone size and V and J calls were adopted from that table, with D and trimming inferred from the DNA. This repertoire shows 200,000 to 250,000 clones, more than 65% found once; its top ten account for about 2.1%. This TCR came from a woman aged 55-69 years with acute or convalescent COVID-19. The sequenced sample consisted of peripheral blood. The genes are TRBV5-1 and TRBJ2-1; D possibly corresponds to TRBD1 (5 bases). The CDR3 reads CASRDDSNEQFF. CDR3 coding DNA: TGCGCCAGCAGAGACGACAGCAATGAGCAGTTCTTC.